Listed below are T cell receptor beta chains from one sample, sequenced in a study of CD8 T cells in ankylosing spondylitis. TCRdb used MiXCR to reprocess the 5' RACE reads, holding one entry per CDR3 protein. This sample yields 230,000 or so distinct CDR3 sequences, of which roughly a quarter are seen a single time; 0.5% to 0.75% belongs to the top ten. The sequenced sample was blood, either unsorted or a sorted T cell fraction (not recorded which). Source of these receptors: a male donor with ankylosing spondylitis or in good health (not recorded which). Both conserved end residues are part of each CDR3. The D gene is left open where the match is weak. Size tells how often a clone was seen (once, few, many) or the class of an expanded clone, and some rows leave it out.

J: TRBJ2-2
size: NA
D: TRBD1
V: TRBV9
DNA: TGTGCCAGCAGCCCCCAGACAGGGGGTACCGGGGAGCTGTTTTTT
CDR3: CASSPQTGGTGELFF

J: TRBJ2-7
size: NA
D: TRBD1
V: TRBV20-1
DNA: TGCAGTGCTTTACAGGGGGCTTACGAGCAGTACTTC
CDR3: CSALQGAYEQYF

J: TRBJ1-5
size: many
D: NA
V: TRBV4-1
DNA: TGCGCCAGCAGCCAAGACCCCCAGTGGGAACAGCCCCAGCATTTT
CDR3: CASSQDPQWEQPQHF

J: TRBJ2-1
size: NA
D: TRBD2
V: TRBV24-1
DNA: TGTGCCACCAGAGCGGGGGGCTACAATGAGCAGTTCTTC
CDR3: CATRAGGYNEQFF

J: TRBJ2-7
size: many
D: TRBD1
V: TRBV20-1
DNA: TGCAGTGCTATGGGACCGGGACAGTCCTCCCCGGAGCAGTACTTC
CDR3: CSAMGPGQSSPEQYF

J: TRBJ2-1
size: many
D: NA
V: TRBV6-1
DNA: TGTGCCAGCAGTGCCGACCCCGCCCTGAACAATGAGCAGTTCTTC
CDR3: CASSADPALNNEQFF

J: TRBJ2-3
size: few
D: TRBD2
V: TRBV12-3/TRBV12-4
DNA: TGTGCCAGCAGCTCAGGGAGGGCAGATACGCAGTATTTT
CDR3: CASSSGRADTQYF

J: TRBJ2-7
size: NA
D: NA
V: TRBV7-9
DNA: TGTGCCAGCGGACCCGGGCAGATCTTCGAGCAGTACTTC
CDR3: CASGPGQIFEQYF

J: TRBJ2-5
size: few
D: NA
V: TRBV12-3/TRBV12-4
DNA: TGTGCCAGCAGTTTATGGGGGGAAGGGCAAGAGACCCAGTACTTC
CDR3: CASSLWGEGQETQYF

J: TRBJ1-5
size: NA
D: NA
V: TRBV20-1
DNA: TGCAGTGCTAGAGATATGTCAGGGGCGGCCCGGCCCCAGCATTTT
CDR3: CSARDMSGAARPQHF

J: TRBJ2-1
size: many
D: NA
V: TRBV29-1
DNA: TGCAGCGTTGGCGACTTGGGTGAGCAGTTCTTC
CDR3: CSVGDLGEQFF

J: TRBJ2-3
size: NA
D: NA
V: TRBV29-1
DNA: TGCAGCGTCGCCGGGGCGGCAGATACGCAGTATTTT
CDR3: CSVAGAADTQYF

J: TRBJ2-7
size: NA
D: NA
V: TRBV10-3
DNA: TGTGCCATCAGCGATGAGACTCCTAGCGCATGGGAGTCCCCCTACGAGCAGTACTTC
CDR3: CAISDETPSAWESPYEQYF

J: TRBJ2-1
size: many
D: NA
V: TRBV7-3
DNA: TGTGCCAGCAGCCGAGCCCCCTCGGGAACCTACAATGAGCAGTTCTTC
CDR3: CASSRAPSGTYNEQFF

J: TRBJ2-7
size: NA
D: NA
V: TRBV5-5
DNA: TGTGCCAGCAGCTTGAGTCTTTACGAGCAGTACTTC
CDR3: CASSLSLYEQYF

J: TRBJ2-7
size: NA
D: NA
V: TRBV11-2
DNA: TGTGCCAGCAGCTTAGTAGCGAGCCAGACAATCTACGAGCAGTACTTC
CDR3: CASSLVASQTIYEQYF

J: TRBJ2-7
size: many
D: NA
V: TRBV12-3/TRBV12-4
DNA: TGTGCCAGCTCTCTTCTCGGACCCTACGAGCAGTACTTC
CDR3: CASSLLGPYEQYF

J: TRBJ2-7
size: NA
D: TRBD1
V: TRBV20-1
DNA: TGCAGTGCTAGTATCTTGGACAGGGGGTCCAACGAGCAGTACTTC
CDR3: CSASILDRGSNEQYF

J: TRBJ2-3
size: few
D: TRBD1
V: TRBV20-1
DNA: TGCAGTGCTAGGGACGACAGGGGAAGCACAGATACGCAGTATTTT
CDR3: CSARDDRGSTDTQYF

J: TRBJ2-7
size: NA
D: NA
V: TRBV10-2
DNA: TGCGCCAGCAGTGAGTTCTCCTACGAGCAGTACTTC
CDR3: CASSEFSYEQYF

J: TRBJ1-2
size: many
D: NA
V: TRBV6-5
DNA: TGTGCCAGCAGTTACCTCACAGGAAACTATGGCTACACCTTC
CDR3: CASSYLTGNYGYTF

J: TRBJ1-1
size: few
D: NA
V: TRBV20-1
DNA: TGCAGTGCTAGAGAGCAAATACAGGGTGAAGCTTTCTTT
CDR3: CSAREQIQGEAFF

J: TRBJ2-3
size: few
D: NA
V: TRBV7-2
DNA: TGTGCCAGCAGCTTAGGAGGTGGACAGCGCACAGATACGCAGTATTTT
CDR3: CASSLGGGQRTDTQYF

J: TRBJ1-2
size: NA
D: NA
V: TRBV20-1
DNA: TGCAGTGCCAAGGGACTCGGTGGCTATGGCTACACCTTC
CDR3: CSAKGLGGYGYTF

J: TRBJ2-7
size: many
D: TRBD1
V: TRBV2
DNA: TGTGCCAGCAGGGGACAGAGTCTCCCCTACGAGCAGTACTTC
CDR3: CASRGQSLPYEQYF

J: TRBJ1-6
size: NA
D: NA
V: TRBV20-1
DNA: TGCAGTGCTAGAGTCGAGGGGTCCGCTTCACCCCTCCACTTT
CDR3: CSARVEGSASPLHF

J: TRBJ1-5
size: NA
D: TRBD1
V: TRBV20-1
DNA: TGCAGTGCTACCCAGGGGGCCGTCTATAGCAATCAGCCCCAGCATTTT
CDR3: CSATQGAVYSNQPQHF

J: TRBJ2-7
size: many
D: NA
V: TRBV6-5
DNA: TGTGCCAGCAGTTCGAACAGGGTTTTACCGTGGGAGCAGTACTTC
CDR3: CASSSNRVLPWEQYF

J: TRBJ2-3
size: NA
D: NA
V: TRBV6-5
DNA: TGTGCCAGCAGTTACGTGGTCCGCACAGATACGCAGTATTTT
CDR3: CASSYVVRTDTQYF

J: TRBJ2-7
size: many
D: NA
V: TRBV20-1
DNA: TGCAGTGTTAGCCCCCCCAGGGGCGCGTACGAGCAGTACTTC
CDR3: CSVSPPRGAYEQYF

J: TRBJ2-5
size: few
D: TRBD2
V: TRBV4-1
DNA: TGCGCCAGCAGCCAAGAATGGGGAGGGGAGACCCAGTACTTC
CDR3: CASSQEWGGETQYF

J: TRBJ2-7
size: many
D: TRBD1
V: TRBV6-5
DNA: TGTGCCAGCAGTTACTCCGCAGGGGGCTACGAGCAGTACTTC
CDR3: CASSYSAGGYEQYF

J: TRBJ2-1
size: NA
D: TRBD2
V: TRBV10-3
DNA: TGTGCCATCAGTGAATTAGCGGGGGACTACAATGAGCAGTTCTTC
CDR3: CAISELAGDYNEQFF

J: TRBJ2-5
size: many
D: NA
V: TRBV7-6
DNA: TGTGCCAGCAGATTAAAAGAGACCCAGTACTTC
CDR3: CASRLKETQYF

J: TRBJ1-6
size: NA
D: TRBD1
V: TRBV20-1
DNA: TGCAGTGCTAGCGGCGGGGGACAGGGCTATAATTCACCCCTCCACTTT
CDR3: CSASGGGQGYNSPLHF